A selection of T cell receptor beta chains follows, all from one sample in a study of naive and memory T cell subsets. MiXCR was run by TCRdb on the 5' RACE reads, yielding one entry per CDR3 protein. Found here are some 60,000 distinct CDR3 sequences, 6% to 8.5% of them singletons; the top ten hold around 21%. All receptors derive from a female donor in good health. Both conserved end residues are part of each CDR3. The order of the fields is V gene, CDR3 protein.

V gene: TRBV11-2
CDR3 protein: CASSPLAGERTRTDTQYF

V gene: TRBV29-1
CDR3 protein: CSLHLASRLDEQFF

V gene: TRBV7-2
CDR3 protein: CASSPQAPSTDTQYF

V gene: TRBV5-1
CDR3 protein: CASSNIAGQGLEMVTQYF

V gene: TRBV10-3
CDR3 protein: CAISESNSRAYEQYF

V gene: TRBV20-1
CDR3 protein: CSARLGSMNTEAFF

V gene: TRBV20-1
CDR3 protein: CSAPLAGPSSYNEQFF

V gene: TRBV7-8
CDR3 protein: CASSFGGLTEAFF

V gene: TRBV7-3
CDR3 protein: CASSLTPGGRIEQYF

V gene: TRBV7-9
CDR3 protein: CASSQIYEQYF

V gene: TRBV5-6
CDR3 protein: CASSLAGSARGGDTQYF

V gene: TRBV20-1
CDR3 protein: CSASISSGLSGEQYF

V gene: TRBV6-5
CDR3 protein: CASSPRTGQGYTF

V gene: TRBV5-1
CDR3 protein: CASSLAPGGQETQYF

V gene: TRBV10-3
CDR3 protein: CAISESTGRPNEKLFF

V gene: TRBV5-1
CDR3 protein: CASSLRGKGNTF

V gene: TRBV5-1
CDR3 protein: CASRGQGGPYEQYF

V gene: TRBV28
CDR3 protein: CASSLRAEAFF

V gene: TRBV19
CDR3 protein: CASSIWDKSTDTQYF

V gene: TRBV29-1
CDR3 protein: CSVEEWTAEETQYF

V gene: TRBV6-1
CDR3 protein: CASSEAGGVRTEAFF

V gene: TRBV6-1
CDR3 protein: CASRSPGTDTQYF

V gene: TRBV29-1
CDR3 protein: CSALWGSYGYTF

V gene: TRBV24-1
CDR3 protein: CATSANSNQPQHF

V gene: TRBV5-1
CDR3 protein: CASSLGLAFRETQYF

V gene: TRBV6-5
CDR3 protein: CASSYSAAGIEKLFF

V gene: TRBV2
CDR3 protein: CASLEQGTGQPQHF

V gene: TRBV12-3/TRBV12-4
CDR3 protein: CASSLLAAYYNEQFF

V gene: TRBV19
CDR3 protein: CASRAGTGVWKQYF

V gene: TRBV18
CDR3 protein: CASSLRGEAFF

V gene: TRBV5-1
CDR3 protein: CASSLRLREKLFF

V gene: TRBV29-1
CDR3 protein: CSVEVDTQYF

V gene: TRBV5-1
CDR3 protein: CASSAQTSSPFYNEQFF

V gene: TRBV28
CDR3 protein: CASSPLGRMTEAFF

V gene: TRBV28
CDR3 protein: CASREQGNQPQHF

V gene: TRBV11-2
CDR3 protein: CASSPRKGARTEAFF

V gene: TRBV6-5
CDR3 protein: CASSRQWGSGEQYF

V gene: TRBV5-1
CDR3 protein: CARLLEGEETQYF

V gene: TRBV5-5
CDR3 protein: CASSLRRSQGTDTQYF

V gene: TRBV12-3/TRBV12-4
CDR3 protein: CASTILSRWWSSGYTF

V gene: TRBV19
CDR3 protein: CASTPPTGENYGYTF

V gene: TRBV20-1
CDR3 protein: CSATRGYEQYF

V gene: TRBV29-1
CDR3 protein: CSVVVGGSTDTQYF

V gene: TRBV20-1
CDR3 protein: CSASVSRINNSPLHF

V gene: TRBV6-1
CDR3 protein: CASSGDRNEQFF

V gene: TRBV12-3/TRBV12-4
CDR3 protein: CASSFAGNTIYF

V gene: TRBV28
CDR3 protein: CASSNRGGSKIYEQYF

V gene: TRBV7-8
CDR3 protein: CATTLPSGTRASGANVLTF

V gene: TRBV5-4
CDR3 protein: CASSFSRGSSTGELFF

V gene: TRBV6-4
CDR3 protein: CASRRTEGNEQFF

V gene: TRBV7-2
CDR3 protein: CASSLNKWRGTDTQYF

V gene: TRBV4-1
CDR3 protein: CASSQVLAGSNQPQHF

V gene: TRBV5-1
CDR3 protein: CASSLSAGYQPQHF

V gene: TRBV20-1
CDR3 protein: CSARDLVRGVGNSPLHF

V gene: TRBV21-1
CDR3 protein: CASSKPDCQGNNEQFF

V gene: TRBV19
CDR3 protein: CASSMGLVGGNEQFF

V gene: TRBV28
CDR3 protein: CASSEGVHEQYF

V gene: TRBV28
CDR3 protein: CASSFGGADTEAFF

V gene: TRBV29-1
CDR3 protein: CSVVHTDTQYF

V gene: TRBV10-3
CDR3 protein: CAISDRGSGTGELFF